Listed below are T cell receptor beta chains from one sample, sequenced in a study of T cells after yellow fever vaccination. TCRdb itself ran the 5' RACE reads through MiXCR, one entry per CDR3 protein. The table shows about 430,000 distinct CDR3 sequences, with around 20% occurring only once. Sequencing was performed on PBMCs, taken before the yellow fever booster vaccination. These TCRs come from a man between 18 and 29 years old who received the YFV17D yellow fever vaccine. The CDR3 runs from the conserved cysteine through the conserved F or W. The order of the fields is J gene, V gene, clone size, D gene, CDR3 protein, CDR3 DNA. D genes are given only for firm matches. Clone size, where shown, is once, few, many, or a class for clones that have expanded.

TRBJ2-2 | TRBV6-2/TRBV6-3 | few | NA | CASSPGASGELFF | TGTGCCAGCAGCCCCGGGGCTAGCGGGGAGCTGTTTTTT
TRBJ2-5 | TRBV12-3/TRBV12-4 | few | TRBD1 | CASTRDSQTQYF | TGTGCCAGCACTAGGGACAGCCAGACCCAGTACTTC
TRBJ1-1 | TRBV6-6 | many | TRBD1 | CASSYQGGGTEAFF | TGTGCCAGCAGTTATCAGGGGGGAGGCACTGAAGCTTTCTTT
TRBJ1-1 | TRBV4-3 | few | NA | CASSQDSRDTEAFF | TGCGCCAGCAGCCAAGATAGCAGGGACACTGAAGCTTTCTTT
TRBJ2-3 | TRBV10-3 | few | NA | CAISGGKTLQEDTQYF | TGTGCCATCAGTGGGGGGAAGACTCTTCAGGAAGATACGCAGTATTTT
TRBJ2-5 | TRBV12-3/TRBV12-4 | NA | TRBD1 | CASRATGDGTQYF | TGTGCCAGCAGAGCAACAGGGGACGGGACCCAGTACTTC
TRBJ1-2 | TRBV20-1 | many | NA | CSANPDFGGYTF | TGCAGTGCTAACCCAGATTTTGGTGGCTACACCTTC
TRBJ1-5 | TRBV11-2 | NA | NA | CASNIDSHSNQPQHF | TGTGCCAGCAATATCGATAGCCATAGCAATCAGCCCCAGCATTTT
TRBJ2-7 | TRBV7-6 | few | NA | CASSLDGPYEQYF | TGTGCCAGCAGCCTCGATGGGCCCTACGAGCAGTACTTC
TRBJ2-3 | TRBV20-1 | many | NA | CSARLLDTQYF | TGCAGTGCCAGACTACTAGATACGCAGTATTTT
TRBJ1-2 | TRBV10-3 | few | NA | CATKDTGSNGYTF | TGTGCCACCAAGGACACCGGGTCTAATGGCTACACCTTC
TRBJ2-1 | TRBV9 | NA | NA | CASSAGSGNEQFF | TGTGCCAGCAGCGCCGGTAGTGGGAATGAGCAGTTCTTC
TRBJ2-4 | TRBV5-1 | NA | NA | CASSLVRQGGGGRSLAKNIQYF | TGCGCCAGCAGCTTGGTTCGGCAGGGGGGTGGAGGACGGAGTCTAGCCAAAAACATTCAGTACTTC
TRBJ1-1 | TRBV15 | NA | NA | CATSRDGGNPDAFF | TGTGCCACCAGCAGGGACGGAGGGAACCCTGACGCTTTCTTT
TRBJ1-2 | TRBV29-1 | many | NA | CSVETGSRIGYTF | TGCAGCGTCGAGACCGGGTCCCGTATTGGCTACACCTTC
TRBJ2-5 | TRBV7-6 | NA | NA | CASSFYSSDQYF | TGTGCCAGCAGCTTTTATAGCTCCGACCAGTACTTC